A single sample is the source of the 18 T cell receptor beta chains below, sequenced in a study. TCRdb fed the 5' RACE reads into MiXCR, producing one record per CDR3 protein. The sample yields 62,000 or so distinct CDR3 sequences, 25% to 35% seen once. The sample comprised tumor-infiltrating naive CD4+ T cells sorted from the breast tumor. As for subset: naive CD4+ T cells, CD4+CD45RA+CD25-. These receptors were taken from a female donor with breast cancer.

The chain recombines TRBV3-1 with TRBJ2-1, with 7 bases that match TRBD2. Germline assignment: CDR1 LGHDT and CDR2 YNNKEL (reference sequence). J was trimmed by 15 bases and V by 4 bases; bases with no gene match: 12. CDR3 size: 13 residues. CDR3 protein: CASSPRGETPTFF. The CDR3 region has the DNA TGTGCCAGCAGCCCCCGGGGGGAGACTCCGACGTTCTTC.

The rearrangement joins TRBV4-2 to TRBJ1-6; D call uncertain. The CDR3 has 18 residues. V gave up 2 bases and J gave up 0 bases, with 14 bases separating them. The germline gives CDR1 LGHNA, CDR2 YNFKEQ. The CDR3: CASSQLGEPSSYNSPLHF. The CDR3 bases are TGTGCCAGCAGCCAACTCGGGGAGCCTAGCTCCTATAATTCACCCCTCCACTTT.

This clonotype was seen a few times. In DNA, the CDR3 is TGTGCCAGCAGCTTCGGACAGATCCAAGAGACCCAGTACTTC. Translation gives CASSFGQIQETQYF. The chain is built from TRBV7-2 and TRBJ2-5, with D possibly being TRBD1 (6 bases). Germline V gene lookup returns CDR1 SGHTA and CDR2 FQGNSA. V shed 3 bases and J shed 1 base, with 9 bases lying between them. The CDR3 spans 14 residues.

This clonotype was seen ten or more times. The chain uses TRBV7-2 and TRBJ2-2; D not resolved. The CDR3 covers 13 residues. CDR1 and CDR2 from the germline V gene are SGHTA and FQGNSA. V lost 8 bases to trimming and J lost 5 bases, with 12 bases between them. CDR3 residues: CASAARRTGELFF. The CDR3 DNA follows: TGTGCCAGCGCCGCCAGGCGGACCGGGGAGCTGTTTTTT.

The rearrangement links TRBV12-5 to TRBJ1-1; D ambiguous. CDR3 length: 14 residues. V was cut by 1 base and J by 4 bases, with 10 bases left in between. Germline values: CDR1 LGHNT, CDR2 FRNRAP. The CDR3 DNA sequence: TGTGCTAGTGGTTTGGGCTCGGTGCCCACTGAAGCTTTCTTT. This encodes CASGLGSVPTEAFF.

This chain uses TRBV4-2 with TRBJ2-1, with 14 bases aligning to TRBD2. V trimming: 4 bases; J trimming: 0 bases; junction bases outside the gene matches: 8. This CDR3 comprises 19 residues. Germline V CDR1 and CDR2: LGHNA, YNFKEQ. The DNA for the CDR3 is TGTGCCAGCAGCCCAATCGGGACTAGCGGGGGAAGCTCCTACAATGAGCAGTTCTTC. Protein product: CASSPIGTSGGSSYNEQFF.

The chain carries TRBV6-1 and TRBJ2-7; D may be TRBD1 (5 bases). CDR3 length: 14 amino acids. The V gene's germline CDR1 is MNHNS and CDR2 SASEGT. V was pared by 6 bases and J by 0 bases, with 12 bases between. The CDR3, as DNA: TGTGCCAGCAGGAAATTGGACAACTCCTACGAGCAGTACTTC. Protein sequence: CASRKLDNSYEQYF.

This rearrangement joins TRBV3-1 to TRBJ2-2; no clear D. V was trimmed by 1 base and J by 0 bases, leaving 9 bases between them. CDR1 is LGHDT and CDR2 is YNNKEL in the germline V gene (reference sequence). The CDR3 runs to 16 residues. DNA of the CDR3: TGTGCCAGCAGCCAAGCAAGGGCGCCGAACACCGGGGAGCTGTTTTTT. Translation: CASSQARAPNTGELFF.

This clonotype was found many times. This chain connects TRBV6-1 to TRBJ1-4; TRBD1 is a possible D gene (5 bases). Germline CDR1 reads MNHNS; CDR2 reads SASEGT. The CDR3 extends over 13 amino acids. Trimming cost V 8 bases and J 7 bases, with 14 bases left between them. DNA for the CDR3: TGTGCCAGCCTGGGGCCTTTTGGTGAAAAACTGTTTTTT. Encoded protein: CASLGPFGEKLFF.

Ten or more counts support this clonotype. Mismatch with germline at one junction end may stem from a read error. The chain uses TRBV7-3 and TRBJ2-6; D is possibly TRBD1 (5 bases). The CDR3 extends over 15 amino acids. Germline V gene data show CDR1 as SGHTA and CDR2 as FQGTGA. Written as DNA, the CDR3 is TGTGCCAGCAGCTTAAGCGGTTCTGGGGCCAACATCCTGACTTTC. Translating it yields CASSLSGSGANILTF.

This clonotype was detected only a few times. DNA for the CDR3: TGTGCCAGCAGCGTAGACGGCCGACAAGAGACCCAGTACTTC. Translating it yields CASSVDGRQETQYF. The V and J genes are TRBV9 and TRBJ2-5, with no clear D. CDR1 SGDLS and CDR2 YYNGEE come from the germline V gene. The germline V and J ends were trimmed by 0 bases and 2 bases, with 8 bases remaining between them. The CDR3 contains 14 residues.

This clonotype showed up many times. This rearrangement joins TRBV6-2 or TRBV6-3 to TRBJ1-1; 10 positions agree with TRBD1. Germline CDR1 MNHEY, CDR2 SVGEGT. V shed 0 bases and J 10 bases; nucleotides not matched to a gene: 2. CDR3 length equals 13 residues. This CDR3 is CASSYSRQGAAFF. The DNA of the CDR3 is TGTGCCAGCAGTTACTCGAGACAGGGGGCAGCTTTCTTT.

This sequence joins TRBV27 and TRBJ1-2; tentative D call: TRBD1 (6 bases). V lost 6 bases and J lost 8, with 16 bases in between. Germline loops: CDR1 MNHEY, CDR2 SMNVEV (reference sequence). This CDR3 has 13 residues. In DNA form, the CDR3 reads TGTGCCAGCAGGTCAGGGGATCGGTGGGGCTACACCTTC. Its protein product is CASRSGDRWGYTF.

V gene TRBV4-2 combines with J gene TRBJ1-1; no firm D call. This CDR3 spans 13 amino acids. Germline V CDR1 and CDR2: LGHNA, YNFKEQ. Trimming pared 3 bases from V and 8 bases from J, leaving 13 bases between. In DNA, the CDR3 is TGTGCCAGCAGCCACCCGAGCAAACGGGAAGCTTTCTTT. Translated, it gives CASSHPSKREAFF.

Of note for this clonotype: A much larger clone lies a single base off, so this may be a read error. The genes are TRBV4-1 and TRBJ2-1; D call uncertain. The germline gives CDR1 MGHRA, CDR2 YSYEKL. The CDR3 covers 14 residues. The CDR3 DNA reads as TGCGCCAGCAGCCAAGATTTTTTTTATCCCGAGCAGCTCTTC. Protein: CASSQDFFYPEQLF.

The chain combines TRBV6-2 or TRBV6-3 with TRBJ2-7; the D gene could be TRBD1 or TRBD2 (5 bases each). The germline V and J ends were trimmed by 4 bases and 3 bases, with 13 bases remaining between them. The CDR3 is made up of 14 amino acids. CDR1 MNHEY and CDR2 SVGEGT come from the germline V gene. The CDR3 is CASSFPGSFYEQYF. The CDR3 DNA reads as TGTGCCAGCAGTTTTCCAGGGAGCTTCTACGAGCAGTACTTC.

The chain uses TRBV7-2 and TRBJ1-2, with D possibly TRBD1 on 6 matching bases. The V and J ends lost 5 bases and 6 bases respectively, with 19 bases between them. The CDR3 consists of 15 residues. Looked up from germline, CDR1 is SGHTA and CDR2 is FQGNSA. CDR3 amino acids: CASSPHDPGANGYTF. The CDR3 DNA reads TGTGCCAGCAGCCCGCACGACCCAGGGGCTAATGGCTACACCTTC.

The chain uses TRBV30 and TRBJ1-4; 7 bases are shared with TRBD1. Trimming at V came to 0 bases and at J to 2 bases, leaving 3 bases not matched to a gene. CDR3 length equals 15 residues. CDR1 and CDR2 from the germline V gene are GTSNPN and SVGIG (reference sequence). Here the CDR3 DNA reads TGTGCCTGGAGTGTACAGACAGGGACTAATGAAAAACTGTTTTTT. Amino acid sequence: CAWSVQTGTNEKLFF.